The 26 T cell receptor beta chains listed next were all sequenced from one sample in a study of blood T cell repertoires in COVID-19. Repertoires were generated with immunoSEQ multiplex PCR, while TCRdb's copy carries only in-frame clones and drops some. The sample yields hundreds of thousands of clones, under 90% seen once. Specimen: peripheral blood. These receptors were obtained from a man aged 45 to 65 with acute or convalescent COVID-19.

The CDR3 spells CASSGRDGGVISGNTIYF. Written as DNA, the CDR3 is TGTGCCAGCAGCGGAAGGGATGGGGGGGTGATCTCTGGAAACACCATATATTTT. The rearrangement joins TRBV9 to TRBJ1-3; D might be TRBD1 (5 bases). The length of the CDR3 is 18 residues. Trimming stripped 3 bases from V and 0 bases from J, with 19 bases between. Germline CDR1 SGDLS, CDR2 YYNGEE. The variable domain in full, completed from reference TRBV9 and TRBJ1-3, reads DSGVTQTPKHLITATGQRVTLRCSPRSGDLSVYWYQQSLDQGLQFLIQYYNGEERAKGNILERFSAQQFPDLHSELNLSSLELGDSALYFCASSGRDGGVISGNTIYFGEGSWLTVV.

This chain connects TRBV5-1 to TRBJ1-2, with 7 positions matching TRBD1. V dropped 2 bases and J dropped 6; count of bases not matched to a gene: 4. This CDR3 comprises 13 residues. Germline CDR1 reads SGHRS; CDR2 reads YFSETQ. The CDR3 DNA reads TGCGCCAGCAGCTTCCGGGACAGAAATGGCTACACCTTC. As protein: CASSFRDRNGYTF. Filled out from reference TRBV5-1 and TRBJ1-2, the complete variable domain reads KAGVTQTPRYLIKTRGQQVTLSCSPISGHRSVSWYQQTPGQGLQFLFEYFSETQRNKGNFPGRFSGRQFSNSRSEMNVSTLELGDSALYLCASSFRDRNGYTFGSGTRLTVV.

CDR3 DNA sequence: TGTGCCTGGAGTTCAGGGCTCATGAATTCACCCCTCCACTTT. Residues: CAWSSGLMNSPLHF. This sequence joins TRBV30 and TRBJ1-6; a weak D match, TRBD1 (5 bases). Germline CDR1 GTSNPN, CDR2 SVGIG (reference sequence). This CDR3 spans 14 amino acids. V was shortened by 2 bases and J by 7 bases, with 12 bases between the two germline ends.

The chain has TRBV20-1 and TRBJ1-2; no reliable D call. V was cut by 3 bases and J by 8 bases, with 10 bases left in between. The germline CDR1 and CDR2 sequences are DFQATT and SNEGSKA (reference sequence). The CDR3 length is 11 residues. The CDR3 loop is CSASLSGGYTF. The CDR3 region has the DNA TGCAGTGCTAGTCTTTCGGGAGGCTACACCTTC.

The rearrangement uses TRBV5-5 and TRBJ2-7; TRBD1 aligns across 9 bases. The CDR3 has 16 amino acids. Germline assignment: CDR1 SGHKS and CDR2 YYEKEE (reference sequence). J lost 2 bases, V lost 0 bases, and 6 bases had no gene match. CDR3: CASSLVGGQGAYEQYF. The CDR3 DNA reads TGTGCCAGCAGCTTGGTGGGGGGACAGGGAGCCTACGAGCAGTACTTC.

This sequence joins TRBV10-3 and TRBJ1-1; D possibly corresponds to TRBD1 (6 bases). Germline CDR1 and CDR2: ENHRY and SYGVKD. This CDR3 region has 13 residues. The V end lost 5 bases, the J end lost 6 bases, and 13 bases lay between the germline ends. The CDR3 DNA is TGTGCCATCAGTCCAAAACAGGGAGCTGAAGCTTTCTTT. It encodes CAISPKQGAEAFF.

This chain links TRBV5-1 with TRBJ2-4, with a tentative D call TRBD1 (5 bases). V lost 4 bases, J lost 0 bases, and 14 bases lay in between. The germline gives CDR1 SGHRS, CDR2 YFSETQ. The CDR3 length is 16 residues. This chain's CDR3 is CASSPTKGAAKNIQYF. The CDR3 bases are TGCGCCAGCAGCCCAACAAAAGGGGCAGCCAAAAACATTCAGTACTTC. The variable domain in full, completed from reference TRBV5-1 and TRBJ2-4, reads KAGVTQTPRYLIKTRGQQVTLSCSPISGHRSVSWYQQTPGQGLQFLFEYFSETQRNKGNFPGRFSGRQFSNSRSEMNVSTLELGDSALYLCASSPTKGAAKNIQYFGAGTRLSVL.

The chain recombines TRBV6-1 with TRBJ2-7; TRBD1 matches 7 bases. CDR1 is MNHNS, CDR2 SASEGT, per germline. The CDR3 sequence is 14 residues long. V dropped 0 bases and J dropped 7; count of bases not matched to a gene: 6. Written as DNA, the CDR3 is TGTGCCAGCAGTGAAGCTTTAGGGGGCCGGGAGCAGTACTTC. Translated: CASSEALGGREQYF.

The V call is TRBV18, the J call TRBJ1-1; 7 bases align to TRBD1. Trimming at V came to 3 bases and at J to 1 base, leaving 2 bases not matched to a gene. The CDR3 covers 14 residues. Germline V gene sequence: CDR1 KGHSH, CDR2 LQKENI. Here the CDR3 DNA reads TGTGCCAGCTCACCGACAGGGCAGAACACTGAAGCTTTCTTT. This sequence encodes CASSPTGQNTEAFF.

The V and J genes are TRBV6-5 and TRBJ1-1; D gene uncertain. The ends were cut back, 10 bases at V and 5 bases at J, with 11 bases in the middle. This CDR3 has 11 residues. Germline V gene lookup returns CDR1 MNHEY and CDR2 SVGAGI. The CDR3 protein is CATGRGTEAFF. As DNA, the CDR3 is TGTGCCACCGGCCGAGGTACTGAAGCTTTCTTT.

The gene calls are TRBV5-5 and TRBJ2-4, with 8 bases aligning to TRBD1. In germline, CDR1 is SGHKS, CDR2 YYEKEE (reference sequence). V lost 4 bases to trimming and J lost 0 bases; unmatched junction nucleotides: 6. The CDR3 is made up of 16 amino acids. The CDR3 sequence: CASSGGTGLAKNIQYF. CDR3 DNA: TGTGCCAGCAGCGGCGGGACAGGTCTAGCCAAAAACATTCAGTACTTC.

In DNA form, the CDR3 reads TGTGCCAGCAGCTTGGATTCAGCGGGGTTGAATGAGCAGTTCTTC. It encodes CASSLDSAGLNEQFF. The chain links TRBV7-8 to TRBJ2-1, with TRBD2 matching 7 bases. V lost 3 bases and J lost 7; bases outside the gene matches: 9. CDR3 length: 15 amino acids. Germline V CDR1 and CDR2: SGHVS, FQNEAQ.

V is TRBV21-1 and J is TRBJ1-3. TRBV21-1 is classified as a pseudogene. This CDR3 is 19 amino acids long. CDR3: CASTPHTLEREGCGNTIYF. The CDR3 region has the DNA TGTGCCAGCACCCCCCACACCCTGGAGCGGGAAGGATGTGGAAACACCATATATTTT.

The genes are TRBV7-2 and TRBJ2-1; 8 nucleotides align to TRBD2. The length of the CDR3 is 17 residues. Germline V CDR1 and CDR2: SGHTA, FQGNSA. The V gene end was trimmed by 10 bases and the J gene end by 0 bases; junction bases not matched to a gene: 14. CDR3 coding DNA: TGTGCCACTCAGCGGGTAGCGGGGCCCAGCTCCTACAATGAGCAGTTCTTC. This sequence encodes CATQRVAGPSSYNEQFF.

As DNA, the CDR3 is TGTGCCAGCAGTGAGGGCAGGGTTGGCGAGCAGTACTTC. Encoded protein: CASSEGRVGEQYF. The gene calls are TRBV6-1 and TRBJ2-7; maybe TRBD1 (5 bases). This CDR3 is 13 amino acids long. CDR1 is MNHNS and CDR2 is SASEGT in the germline V gene. The V end lost 3 bases, the J end lost 6 bases, and 12 bases lay between the germline ends.

This chain links TRBV6-5 with TRBJ1-1; D is uncertain. The ends were cut back, 7 bases at V and 1 base at J, with 4 bases in the middle. The CDR3 spans 11 residues. Germline CDR1 reads MNHEY; CDR2 reads SVGAGI. This chain's CDR3 is CASTGNTEAFF. Written as DNA, the CDR3 is TGTGCCAGCACAGGGAACACTGAAGCTTTCTTT.

The chain carries TRBV5-6 and TRBJ2-3; 7 bases are shared with TRBD2. Trimming at V came to 4 bases and at J to 0 bases, leaving 14 bases not matched to a gene. The CDR3 totals 18 residues. The germline V gene encodes CDR1 SGHDT and CDR2 YYEEEE. CDR3 loop: CASSPPGGVRLSTDTQYF. The CDR3 DNA reads as TGTGCCAGCAGCCCGCCGGGGGGTGTCCGGCTAAGCACAGATACGCAGTATTTT.

V is TRBV2 and J is TRBJ1-5, with D uncertain. Per germline, CDR1 SNHLY and CDR2 FYNNEI. This CDR3 has 14 residues. V lost 6 bases to trimming and J lost 0 bases, with 9 bases between them. The CDR3 region has the DNA TGTGCCAGCAGCCCCCAGTATAGCAATCAGCCCCAGCATTTT. Its translation is CASSPQYSNQPQHF.

This chain links TRBV10-1 with TRBJ2-5, with TRBD1 matching over 8 bases. The length of the CDR3 is 13 residues. V shed 3 bases, J shed 3 bases, and the junction held 0 bases outside the gene matches. Germline V gene data show CDR1 as WNHNN and CDR2 as SYGVQD (reference sequence). DNA of the CDR3: TGCGCCAGCAGTGAACAGGGGGAAGAGACCCAGTACTTC. Translated, it gives CASSEQGEETQYF.

The chain combines TRBV6-5 with TRBJ1-1; no clear D gene. This CDR3 contains 15 residues. Germline CDR1 is MNHEY and CDR2 is SVGAGI. V was shortened by 5 bases and J by 0 bases, with 13 bases between the two germline ends. CDR3 DNA: TGTGCCAGCAGTCCCGCTGGACTGATGAACACTGAAGCTTTCTTT. This encodes CASSPAGLMNTEAFF.

This clone was detected once. The chain couples TRBV20-1 to TRBJ1-6; no definite D call. This CDR3 contains 15 residues. V was cut by 3 bases and J by 10 bases, with 19 bases left in between. In germline, CDR1 is DFQATT, CDR2 SNEGSKA (reference sequence). The CDR3 region is CSASAPGSTQSPLHF. DNA of the CDR3: TGCAGTGCTAGTGCCCCGGGGAGTACCCAATCACCCCTCCACTTT.

The rearrangement joins TRBV5-4 to TRBJ2-1, with TRBD2 identical over 11 bases. Looked up from germline, CDR1 is SGHNT and CDR2 is YYREEE (reference sequence). The CDR3 length is 14 residues. The trim removed 0 bases at V and 10 bases at J, leaving 3 bases unmatched. As DNA, the CDR3 is TGTGCCAGCAGCTTGGACAGACTAGCGGGGGAGCAGTTCTTC. This codes for CASSLDRLAGEQFF.

The gene calls are TRBV18 and TRBJ1-5; unclear D gene. CDR3 size: 14 residues. Germline CDR1 and CDR2: KGHSH and LQKENI. V lost 3 bases and J 6 bases, leaving 12 bases between the germline ends. This CDR3 is CASSPFAPGQPQHF. Written as DNA, the CDR3 is TGTGCCAGCTCACCTTTCGCCCCGGGTCAGCCCCAGCATTTT.

This clone was seen just once. Distinct nucleotide sequences in the sample also encode this CDR3. The V gene is TRBV4-1, the J gene TRBJ1-2; D uncertain. The CDR3 spans 13 residues. Looked up from germline, CDR1 is MGHRA and CDR2 is YSYEKL. Trimming cost V 1 base and J 5 bases, with 8 bases left between them. The CDR3 region has the DNA TGCGCCAGCAGCCAAGGGCGGGGTTATGGCTACACCTTC. Amino acids: CASSQGRGYGYTF.

V gene TRBV10-2 combines with J gene TRBJ1-1; D is unresolved. The germline CDR1 and CDR2 sequences are WSHSY and SAAADI. The CDR3 loop spans 13 amino acids. Trimming shortened V by 4 bases and J by 6 bases, and 12 bases separated the two germline ends. For the CDR3, the DNA is TGCGCCAGCAGTGGCCGGGTTAAGGCTGAAGCTTTCTTT. Protein sequence: CASSGRVKAEAFF.

The chain recombines TRBV29-1 with TRBJ1-4; TRBD1 aligns across 7 bases. V dropped 6 bases and J dropped 5; count of bases not matched to a gene: 6. This CDR3 comprises 13 residues. Germline CDR1 is SQVTM and CDR2 is ANQGSEA. In nucleotides, the CDR3 is TGCAGCGTAGCCGGGACAGTAAATGAAAAACTGTTTTTT. Amino acids: CSVAGTVNEKLFF.